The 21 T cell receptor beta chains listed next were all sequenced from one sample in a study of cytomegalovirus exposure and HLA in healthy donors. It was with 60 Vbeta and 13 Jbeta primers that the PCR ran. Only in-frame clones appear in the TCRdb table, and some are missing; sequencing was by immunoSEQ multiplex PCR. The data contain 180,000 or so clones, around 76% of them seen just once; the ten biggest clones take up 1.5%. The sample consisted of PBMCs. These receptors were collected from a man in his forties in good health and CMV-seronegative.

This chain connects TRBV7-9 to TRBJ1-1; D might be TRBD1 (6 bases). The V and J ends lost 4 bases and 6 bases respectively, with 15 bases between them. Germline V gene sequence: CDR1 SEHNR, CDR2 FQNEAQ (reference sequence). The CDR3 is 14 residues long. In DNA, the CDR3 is TGTGCCAGCAGCTCCAGCACAGGGAAGGCTGAAGCTTTCTTT. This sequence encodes CASSSSTGKAEAFF. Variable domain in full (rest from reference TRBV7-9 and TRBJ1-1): DTGVSQNPRHKITKRGQNVTFRCDPISEHNRLYWYRQTLGQGPEFLTYFQNEAQLEKSRLLSDRFSAERPKGSFSTLEIQRTEQGDSAMYLCASSSSTGKAEAFFGQGTRLTVV.

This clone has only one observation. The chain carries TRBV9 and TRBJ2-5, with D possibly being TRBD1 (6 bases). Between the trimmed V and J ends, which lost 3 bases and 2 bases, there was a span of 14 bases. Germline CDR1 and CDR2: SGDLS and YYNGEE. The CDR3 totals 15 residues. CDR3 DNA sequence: TGTGCCAGCAGCGCATTTCGAACAGGGCAAGAGACCCAGTACTTC. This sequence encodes CASSAFRTGQETQYF.

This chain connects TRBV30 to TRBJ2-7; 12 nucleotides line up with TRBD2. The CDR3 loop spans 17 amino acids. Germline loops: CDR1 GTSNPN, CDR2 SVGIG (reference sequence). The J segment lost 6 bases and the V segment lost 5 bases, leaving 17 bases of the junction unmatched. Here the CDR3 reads CAWGGLAGSPSAGEQYF. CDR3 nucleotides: TGTGCCTGGGGAGGACTAGCGGGATCCCCTTCGGCGGGCGAGCAGTACTTC. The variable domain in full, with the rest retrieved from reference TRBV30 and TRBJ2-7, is SQTIHQWPATLVQPVGSPLSLECTVEGTSNPNLYWYRQAAGRGLQLLFYSVGIGQISSEVPQNLSASRPQDRQFILSSKKLLLSDSGFYLCAWGGLAGSPSAGEQYFGPGTRLTVT.

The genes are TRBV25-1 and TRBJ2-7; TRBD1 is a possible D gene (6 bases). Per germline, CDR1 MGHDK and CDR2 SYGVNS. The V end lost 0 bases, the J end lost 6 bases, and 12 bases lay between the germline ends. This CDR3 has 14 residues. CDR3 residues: CASSEYNRVREQYF. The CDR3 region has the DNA TGTGCCAGCAGTGAATATAACAGGGTACGCGAGCAGTACTTC.

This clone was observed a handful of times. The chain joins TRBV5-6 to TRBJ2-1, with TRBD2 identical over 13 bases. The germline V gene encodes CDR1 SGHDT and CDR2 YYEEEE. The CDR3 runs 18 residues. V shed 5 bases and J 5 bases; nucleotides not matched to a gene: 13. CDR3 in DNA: TGTGCCAGCAGTACTAGCGGGAGGGCCAGGGTTCGGGACAATGAGCAGTTCTTC. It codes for CASSTSGRARVRDNEQFF.

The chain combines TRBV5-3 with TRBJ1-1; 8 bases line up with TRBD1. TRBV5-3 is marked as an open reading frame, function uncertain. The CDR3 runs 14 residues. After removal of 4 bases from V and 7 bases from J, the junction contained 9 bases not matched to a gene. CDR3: CARSQPDRDDEAFF. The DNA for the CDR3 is TGTGCCAGAAGCCAGCCGGACAGGGATGATGAAGCTTTCTTT.

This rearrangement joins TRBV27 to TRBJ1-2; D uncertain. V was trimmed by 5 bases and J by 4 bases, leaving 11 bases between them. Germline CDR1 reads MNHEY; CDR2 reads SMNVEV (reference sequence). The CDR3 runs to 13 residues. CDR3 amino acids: CASSPRGRYGYTF. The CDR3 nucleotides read TGTGCCAGCAGTCCCCGAGGGCGCTATGGCTACACCTTC.

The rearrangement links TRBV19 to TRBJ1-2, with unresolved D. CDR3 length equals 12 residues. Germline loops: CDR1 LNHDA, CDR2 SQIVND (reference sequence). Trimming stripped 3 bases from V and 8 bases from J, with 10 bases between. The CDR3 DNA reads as TGTGCCAGTAGTATCCCCCGGGGAGGCTACACCTTC. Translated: CASSIPRGGYTF.

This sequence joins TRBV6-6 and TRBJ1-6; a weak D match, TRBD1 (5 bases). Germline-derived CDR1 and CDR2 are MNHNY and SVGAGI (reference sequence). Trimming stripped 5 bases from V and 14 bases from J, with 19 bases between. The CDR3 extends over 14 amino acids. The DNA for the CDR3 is TGTGCCAGCAGTCCCAATTTTCAGGGATTTGCCCTCCACTTT. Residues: CASSPNFQGFALHF.

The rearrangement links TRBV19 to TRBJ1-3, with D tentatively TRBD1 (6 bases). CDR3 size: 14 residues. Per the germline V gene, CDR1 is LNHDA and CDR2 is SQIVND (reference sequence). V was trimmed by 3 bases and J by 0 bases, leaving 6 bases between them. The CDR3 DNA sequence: TGTGCCAGTAGTATCAGGGGCTCTGGAAACACCATATATTTT. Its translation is CASSIRGSGNTIYF.

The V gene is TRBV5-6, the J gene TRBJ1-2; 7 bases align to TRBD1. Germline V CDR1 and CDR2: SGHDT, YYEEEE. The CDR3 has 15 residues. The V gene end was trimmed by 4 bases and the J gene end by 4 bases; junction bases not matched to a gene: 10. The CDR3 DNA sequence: TGTGCCAGCAGCGGATTGACAGGGATCTTCTATGGCTACACCTTC. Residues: CASSGLTGIFYGYTF.

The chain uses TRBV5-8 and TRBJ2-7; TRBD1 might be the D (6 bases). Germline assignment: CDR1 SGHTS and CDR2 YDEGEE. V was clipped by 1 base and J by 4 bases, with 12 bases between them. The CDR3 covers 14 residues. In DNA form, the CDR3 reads TGTGCCAGCAGCTTGAGCCAAGGGGGATACGAGCAGTACTTC. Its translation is CASSLSQGGYEQYF.

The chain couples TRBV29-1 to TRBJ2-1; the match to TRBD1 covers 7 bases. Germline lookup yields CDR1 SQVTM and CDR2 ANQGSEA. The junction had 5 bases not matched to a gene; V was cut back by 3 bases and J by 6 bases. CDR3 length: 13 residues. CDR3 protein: CSVDLWTGNEQFF. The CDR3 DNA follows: TGCAGCGTTGATTTATGGACAGGCAATGAGCAGTTCTTC.

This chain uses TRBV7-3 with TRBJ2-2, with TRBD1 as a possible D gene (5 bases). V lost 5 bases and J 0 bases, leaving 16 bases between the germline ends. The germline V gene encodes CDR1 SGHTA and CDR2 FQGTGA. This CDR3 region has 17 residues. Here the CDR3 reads CASSQPRQLANTGELFF. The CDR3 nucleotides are TGTGCCAGCAGCCAACCCCGACAGTTGGCGAACACCGGGGAGCTGTTTTTT.

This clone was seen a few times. The CDR3 spells CASSLLLAGDRETQYF. The CDR3 DNA is TGTGCCAGCAGTTTATTACTAGCGGGAGATAGGGAGACCCAGTACTTC. The J gene is TRBJ2-5, the V gene TRBV28, with 11 bases aligning to TRBD2. With V trimmed by 1 base and J by 5 bases, 6 bases remained unmatched. The CDR3 is made up of 16 amino acids. Germline assignment: CDR1 MDHEN and CDR2 SYDVKM. The full variable domain, in which reference TRBV28 and TRBJ2-5 provide the parts outside the CDR3, is DVKVTQSSRYLVKRTGEKVFLECVQDMDHENMFWYRQDPGLGLRLIYFSYDVKMKEKGDIPEGYSVSREKKERFSLILESASTNQTSMYLCASSLLLAGDRETQYFGPGTRLLVL.

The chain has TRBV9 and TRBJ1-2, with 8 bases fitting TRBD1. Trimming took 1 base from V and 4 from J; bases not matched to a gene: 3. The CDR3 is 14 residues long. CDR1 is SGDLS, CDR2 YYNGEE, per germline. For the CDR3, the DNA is TGTGCCAGCAGCGTATCGGACAGGGCCTATGGCTACACCTTC. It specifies CASSVSDRAYGYTF. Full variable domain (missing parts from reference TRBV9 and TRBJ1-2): DSGVTQTPKHLITATGQRVTLRCSPRSGDLSVYWYQQSLDQGLQFLIQYYNGEERAKGNILERFSAQQFPDLHSELNLSSLELGDSALYFCASSVSDRAYGYTFGSGTRLTVV.

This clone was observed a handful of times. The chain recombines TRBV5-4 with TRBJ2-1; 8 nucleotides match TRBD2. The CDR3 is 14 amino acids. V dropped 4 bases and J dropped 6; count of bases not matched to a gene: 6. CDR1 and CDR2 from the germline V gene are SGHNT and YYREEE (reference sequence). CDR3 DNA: TGTGCCAGCAGCCGGGGGGGAATTGGCAATGAGCAGTTCTTC. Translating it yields CASSRGGIGNEQFF.

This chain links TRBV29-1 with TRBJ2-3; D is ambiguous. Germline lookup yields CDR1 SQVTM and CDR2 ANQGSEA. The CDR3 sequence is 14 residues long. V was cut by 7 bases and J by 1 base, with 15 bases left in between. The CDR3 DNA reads TGCAGCGCCGTTCTCACATCTCGCACAGATACGCAGTATTTT. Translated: CSAVLTSRTDTQYF.

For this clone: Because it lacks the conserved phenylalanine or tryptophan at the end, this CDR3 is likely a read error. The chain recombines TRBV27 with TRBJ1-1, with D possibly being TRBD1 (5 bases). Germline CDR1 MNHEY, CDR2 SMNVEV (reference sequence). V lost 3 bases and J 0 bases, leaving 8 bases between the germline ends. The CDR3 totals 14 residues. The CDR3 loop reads CASSFGGMNTEAFL. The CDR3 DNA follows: TGTGCCAGCAGTTTTGGGGGGATGAACACTGAAGCTTTCCTT.

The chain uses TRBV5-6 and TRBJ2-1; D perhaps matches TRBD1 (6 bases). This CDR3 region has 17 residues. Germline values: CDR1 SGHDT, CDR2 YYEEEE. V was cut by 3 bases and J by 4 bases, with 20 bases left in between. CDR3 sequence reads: CASSWSFGGAGYNEQFF. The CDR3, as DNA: TGTGCCAGCAGCTGGTCCTTTGGGGGCGCAGGATACAATGAGCAGTTCTTC.

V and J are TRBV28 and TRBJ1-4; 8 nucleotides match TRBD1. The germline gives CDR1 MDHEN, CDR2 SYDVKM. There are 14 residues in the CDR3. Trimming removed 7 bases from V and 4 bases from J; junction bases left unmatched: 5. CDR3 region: CASTSGQVNEKLFF. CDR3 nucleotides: TGTGCCAGCACCTCGGGACAGGTTAATGAAAAACTGTTTTTT. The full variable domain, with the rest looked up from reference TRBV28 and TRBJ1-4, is DVKVTQSSRYLVKRTGEKVFLECVQDMDHENMFWYRQDPGLGLRLIYFSYDVKMKEKGDIPEGYSVSREKKERFSLILESASTNQTSMYLCASTSGQVNEKLFFGSGTQLSVL.